The rows below give T cell receptor beta chains drawn from one sample of a study of T cell responses to AZD1222 COVID-19 vaccine. Data came from immunoSEQ multiplex PCR; TCRdb stores just in-frame clones and leaves some out. The repertoire holds tens of thousands of clones, with 92% as singletons. The sequences come from peripheral blood, collected 28 days after the second AZD1222 dose. Every receptor here comes from an adult who received the AZD1222 COVID-19 vaccine. CDR3s include the opening cysteine and the closing phenylalanine or tryptophan.

15 TRBV28 CASSSSGATNEKLFF
15 TRBV30 CAWSLAGGTSYEQYF
14 TRBV19 CASRGGQGLYEQYF
16 TRBV19 CASSPRGASTNEKLFF
11 TRBV20-1 CSARERDEQYF
15 TRBV30 CAWSARTGRLYEQYF
16 TRBV4-2 CASSLRELAGAGEQYF
14 TRBV27 CASSRAGGNQPQHF
15 TRBV7-2 CASSPGVANTGELFF
13 TRBV2 CASKGRVTYEQYF
16 TRBV7-9 CASSRPGLGLESEQFF
13 TRBV11-3 CASSPQPGNTIYF
16 TRBV19 CASSPKSGRAAETQYF
13 TRBV27 CASSFKGAGEQYF
15 TRBV19 CASSNNRDTSYGYTF
13 TRBV28 CASSLDQDPEAFF
15 TRBV29-1 CSVGGLAGYTDTQYF
14 TRBV19 CASRMSVESAEAFF
15 TRBV5-1 CASSLGRDGHNEQFF
14 TRBV5-1 CASSLGTGGETQYF
15 TRBV3-1/TRBV3-2 CASSPLAGDTDTQYF
13 TRBV2 CAGPDSGGTEAFF